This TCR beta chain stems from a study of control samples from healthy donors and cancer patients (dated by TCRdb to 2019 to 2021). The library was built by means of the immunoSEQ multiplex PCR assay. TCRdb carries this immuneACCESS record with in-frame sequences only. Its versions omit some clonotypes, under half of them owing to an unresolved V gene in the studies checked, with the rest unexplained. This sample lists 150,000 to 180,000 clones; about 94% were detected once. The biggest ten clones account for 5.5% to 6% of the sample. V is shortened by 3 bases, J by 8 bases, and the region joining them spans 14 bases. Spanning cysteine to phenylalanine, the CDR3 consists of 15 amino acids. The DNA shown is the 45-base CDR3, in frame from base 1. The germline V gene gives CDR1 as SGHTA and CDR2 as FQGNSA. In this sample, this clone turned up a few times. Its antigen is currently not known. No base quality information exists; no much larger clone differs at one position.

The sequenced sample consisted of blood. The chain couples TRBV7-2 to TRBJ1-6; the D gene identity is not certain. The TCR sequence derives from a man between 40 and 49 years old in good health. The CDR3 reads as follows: CASSFGPFGDSPLHF. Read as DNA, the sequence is TGTGCCAGCAGCTTCGGGCCATTCGGGGATTCACCCCTCCACTTT.